Listed below are T cell receptor beta chains from one sample, sequenced in a study of cytomegalovirus exposure and HLA in healthy donors. The assay was immunoSEQ multiplex PCR, and TCRdb's table has in-frame clones only and misses some. Found here are 95,000 to 150,000 clones, about 81% of them singletons; the top ten hold 0.85% to 1.4%. Source material: PBMCs. These receptors were taken from a woman aged 25 to 39 in good health and CMV-seronegative. The CDR3 runs from the conserved cysteine through the conserved F or W. Fields, in order: J gene, D gene, clone size, V gene, CDR3 protein, CDR3 DNA. D genes are given only for firm matches. The listing skips clone size in some rows; elsewhere it reads once, few, many or a size class.

J gene: TRBJ1-1; D gene: TRBD1; clone size: few; V gene: TRBV11-3; CDR3 protein: CASSSGQENTEAFF; CDR3 DNA: TGTGCCAGCAGCTCGGGACAGGAGAACACTGAAGCTTTCTTT
J gene: TRBJ2-1; D gene: -; clone size: -; V gene: TRBV19; CDR3 protein: CASSIFASYNEQFF; CDR3 DNA: TGTGCCAGTAGTATATTTGCGTCCTACAATGAGCAGTTCTTC
J gene: TRBJ1-5; D gene: -; clone size: -; V gene: TRBV4-1; CDR3 protein: CASSPGQFSNQPQHF; CDR3 DNA: TGCGCCAGCAGCCCAGGACAGTTTAGCAATCAGCCCCAGCATTTT
J gene: TRBJ1-1; D gene: -; clone size: -; V gene: TRBV7-3; CDR3 protein: CASSISPGLMNTEAFF; CDR3 DNA: TGTGCCAGCAGCATCTCTCCAGGACTGATGAACACTGAAGCTTTCTTT
J gene: TRBJ1-5; D gene: -; clone size: -; V gene: TRBV5-4; CDR3 protein: CASSPQDSLYSNQPQHF; CDR3 DNA: TGTGCCAGCAGCCCGCAGGACAGCCTTTATAGCAATCAGCCCCAGCATTTT
J gene: TRBJ2-5; D gene: -; clone size: -; V gene: TRBV5-1; CDR3 protein: CASSFSTQETQYF; CDR3 DNA: TGCGCCAGCAGCTTTTCAACACAAGAGACCCAGTACTTC
J gene: TRBJ2-7; D gene: TRBD2; clone size: -; V gene: TRBV7-7; CDR3 protein: CASSSTSGDEQYF; CDR3 DNA: TGTGCTAGCAGCTCGACTAGCGGGGACGAGCAGTACTTC
J gene: TRBJ2-7; D gene: TRBD1; clone size: few; V gene: TRBV6-5; CDR3 protein: CASSYGRTGSYEQYF; CDR3 DNA: TGTGCCAGCAGTTACGGGAGGACAGGGTCCTACGAGCAGTACTTC
J gene: TRBJ2-1; D gene: TRBD2; clone size: -; V gene: TRBV9; CDR3 protein: CASSVTEAGGFLGEQFF; CDR3 DNA: TGTGCCAGCAGCGTAACCGAAGCGGGAGGGTTTTTGGGTGAGCAGTTCTTC
J gene: TRBJ2-2; D gene: TRBD1; clone size: -; V gene: TRBV7-6; CDR3 protein: CASSPGTGGNTGELFF; CDR3 DNA: TGTGCCAGCAGCCCCGGGACAGGGGGGAACACCGGGGAGCTGTTTTTT
J gene: TRBJ2-5; D gene: TRBD2; clone size: -; V gene: TRBV7-9; CDR3 protein: CASSTQAGSGRALQETQYF; CDR3 DNA: TGTGCCAGCAGCACCCAGGCGGGTAGCGGGAGGGCCCTTCAAGAGACCCAGTACTTC
J gene: TRBJ2-7; D gene: TRBD1; clone size: -; V gene: TRBV18; CDR3 protein: CASSPGTGGVEQYF; CDR3 DNA: TGTGCCAGTTCCCCGGGGACAGGGGGCGTCGAGCAGTACTTC
J gene: TRBJ1-4; D gene: -; clone size: -; V gene: TRBV7-9; CDR3 protein: CASSSDSGGTEKLFF; CDR3 DNA: TGTGCCAGCAGCTCAGACAGCGGGGGAACTGAAAAACTGTTTTTT
J gene: TRBJ2-5; D gene: TRBD2; clone size: few; V gene: TRBV6-1; CDR3 protein: CASSELAGGQETQYF; CDR3 DNA: TGTGCCAGCAGTGAACTGGCGGGGGGGCAAGAGACCCAGTACTTC
J gene: TRBJ1-2; D gene: -; clone size: -; V gene: TRBV5-1; CDR3 protein: CASSLVGPGGYTF; CDR3 DNA: TGCGCCAGCAGCTTGGTTGGGCCTGGTGGCTACACCTTC
J gene: TRBJ1-2; D gene: TRBD1; clone size: -; V gene: TRBV5-1; CDR3 protein: CASSSTGVNYGYTF; CDR3 DNA: TGCGCCAGCAGCTCTACAGGGGTTAACTATGGCTACACCTTC
J gene: TRBJ1-5; D gene: -; clone size: few; V gene: TRBV11-2; CDR3 protein: CASSLGGRSNQPQHF; CDR3 DNA: TGTGCCAGCAGCTTAGGCGGGCGTAGCAATCAGCCCCAGCATTTT
J gene: TRBJ1-1; D gene: -; clone size: -; V gene: TRBV27; CDR3 protein: CASSLSRVSNTEAFF; CDR3 DNA: TGTGCCAGCAGTTTATCCAGGGTTTCGAACACTGAAGCTTTCTTT
J gene: TRBJ1-2; D gene: TRBD1; clone size: -; V gene: TRBV7-9; CDR3 protein: CASSLEQTGYRYGYTF; CDR3 DNA: TGTGCCAGCAGCTTAGAGCAGACAGGGTATAGGTATGGCTACACCTTC
J gene: TRBJ2-2; D gene: TRBD2; clone size: -; V gene: TRBV10-1; CDR3 protein: CASSDAGGPVTGELFF; CDR3 DNA: TGCGCCAGCAGTGACGCGGGGGGGCCAGTAACCGGGGAGCTGTTTTTT
J gene: TRBJ2-7; D gene: TRBD1; clone size: -; V gene: TRBV7-9; CDR3 protein: CASSPQGALSYEQYF; CDR3 DNA: TGTGCCAGCAGCCCCCAGGGGGCCCTCTCCTACGAGCAGTACTTC
J gene: TRBJ2-1; D gene: -; clone size: -; V gene: TRBV27; CDR3 protein: CASSLAASSYNEQFF; CDR3 DNA: TGTGCCAGCAGTTTGGCAGCGTCCTCCTACAATGAGCAGTTCTTC
J gene: TRBJ2-7; D gene: -; clone size: -; V gene: TRBV19; CDR3 protein: CASSKQGFSYEQYF; CDR3 DNA: TGTGCCAGTAGTAAACAGGGTTTTAGCTACGAGCAGTACTTC
J gene: TRBJ1-2; D gene: TRBD1; clone size: -; V gene: TRBV11-2; CDR3 protein: CASSSYKGQGVRLYGYTF; CDR3 DNA: TGTGCCAGCAGCTCTTACAAGGGACAGGGAGTACGGCTCTATGGCTACACCTTC
J gene: TRBJ2-3; D gene: TRBD1; clone size: -; V gene: TRBV7-3; CDR3 protein: CASSPLDRVYPDTQYF; CDR3 DNA: TGTGCCAGCAGCCCTCTTGACAGGGTGTATCCAGATACGCAGTATTTT
J gene: TRBJ2-7; D gene: TRBD2; clone size: -; V gene: TRBV28; CDR3 protein: CASETSGSYSDEQYF; CDR3 DNA: TGTGCCAGCGAGACTAGCGGGAGTTATAGTGACGAGCAGTACTTC
J gene: TRBJ1-2; D gene: -; clone size: -; V gene: TRBV14; CDR3 protein: CASSRGVSHGYTF; CDR3 DNA: TGTGCCAGCAGCCGCGGGGTTTCGCATGGCTACACCTTC
J gene: TRBJ1-5; D gene: -; clone size: -; V gene: TRBV19; CDR3 protein: CASSILRQGNNQPQHF; CDR3 DNA: TGTGCCAGTAGTATACTTCGCCAGGGAAACAATCAGCCCCAGCATTTT
J gene: TRBJ2-7; D gene: -; clone size: few; V gene: TRBV11-3; CDR3 protein: CASSFRQSPSYEQYF; CDR3 DNA: TGTGCCAGCAGCTTTCGCCAGTCCCCCTCCTACGAGCAGTACTTC
J gene: TRBJ1-4; D gene: -; clone size: -; V gene: TRBV19; CDR3 protein: CASRVGLAAEKLFF; CDR3 DNA: TGTGCCAGTAGGGTCGGTCTTGCGGCTGAAAAACTGTTTTTT
J gene: TRBJ2-1; D gene: -; clone size: -; V gene: TRBV30; CDR3 protein: CAWSGRTTGSYNEQFF; CDR3 DNA: TGTGCCTGGAGTGGCCGAACTACAGGCTCCTACAATGAGCAGTTCTTC
J gene: TRBJ1-1; D gene: -; clone size: few; V gene: TRBV7-2; CDR3 protein: CASSSGRTTQAFF; CDR3 DNA: TGTGCCAGCAGCTCAGGACGGACAACTCAAGCTTTCTTT
J gene: TRBJ2-7; D gene: -; clone size: -; V gene: TRBV7-3; CDR3 protein: CASSLMGGLAYEQYF; CDR3 DNA: TGTGCCAGCAGCTTAATGGGCGGGCTGGCCTACGAGCAGTACTTC
J gene: TRBJ2-1; D gene: -; clone size: -; V gene: TRBV4-1; CDR3 protein: CASSVRYNEQFF; CDR3 DNA: TGCGCCAGCAGCGTTCGTTACAATGAGCAGTTCTTC
J gene: TRBJ2-3; D gene: TRBD2; clone size: once; V gene: TRBV9; CDR3 protein: CASSVVGLAGSTDTQYF; CDR3 DNA: TGTGCCAGCAGCGTAGTCGGGCTAGCGGGAAGCACAGATACGCAGTATTTT
J gene: TRBJ1-5; D gene: TRBD1; clone size: -; V gene: TRBV6-4; CDR3 protein: CASSPSGQHNQPQHF; CDR3 DNA: TGTGCCAGCAGTCCTTCGGGACAGCACAATCAGCCCCAGCATTTT
J gene: TRBJ2-7; D gene: -; clone size: -; V gene: TRBV30; CDR3 protein: CAWSPTGREQYF; CDR3 DNA: TGTGCCTGGAGTCCGACAGGGAGGGAGCAGTACTTC
J gene: TRBJ2-2; D gene: TRBD1; clone size: -; V gene: TRBV6-4; CDR3 protein: CASSRDRGTGELFF; CDR3 DNA: TGTGCCAGCAGCCGGGACAGGGGGACCGGGGAGCTGTTTTTT
J gene: TRBJ2-5; D gene: TRBD2; clone size: -; V gene: TRBV4-1; CDR3 protein: CASSRLAGTGRTQYF; CDR3 DNA: TGCGCCAGCAGCCGACTAGCGGGGACGGGGAGGACCCAGTACTTC
J gene: TRBJ2-5; D gene: TRBD1; clone size: -; V gene: TRBV4-1; CDR3 protein: CASSRQGAIGETQYF; CDR3 DNA: TGCGCCAGCAGTCGACAGGGAGCGATAGGGGAGACCCAGTACTTC
J gene: TRBJ1-5; D gene: TRBD1; clone size: -; V gene: TRBV6-5; CDR3 protein: CASYGTGTRNQPQHF; CDR3 DNA: TGTGCCAGCTACGGGACAGGGACGAGGAATCAGCCCCAGCATTTT
J gene: TRBJ1-2; D gene: TRBD1; clone size: -; V gene: TRBV19; CDR3 protein: CASSMAGTGDYGYTF; CDR3 DNA: TGTGCCAGTAGTATGGCAGGGACAGGGGACTATGGCTACACCTTC
J gene: TRBJ2-2; D gene: -; clone size: -; V gene: TRBV19; CDR3 protein: CASSIGSGGELFF; CDR3 DNA: TGTGCCAGTAGTATAGGAAGCGGCGGGGAGCTGTTTTTT
J gene: TRBJ1-6; D gene: -; clone size: -; V gene: TRBV2; CDR3 protein: CASSVGRGQINSPLHF; CDR3 DNA: TGTGCCAGCAGTGTGGGGAGAGGACAGATTAATTCACCCCTCCACTTT